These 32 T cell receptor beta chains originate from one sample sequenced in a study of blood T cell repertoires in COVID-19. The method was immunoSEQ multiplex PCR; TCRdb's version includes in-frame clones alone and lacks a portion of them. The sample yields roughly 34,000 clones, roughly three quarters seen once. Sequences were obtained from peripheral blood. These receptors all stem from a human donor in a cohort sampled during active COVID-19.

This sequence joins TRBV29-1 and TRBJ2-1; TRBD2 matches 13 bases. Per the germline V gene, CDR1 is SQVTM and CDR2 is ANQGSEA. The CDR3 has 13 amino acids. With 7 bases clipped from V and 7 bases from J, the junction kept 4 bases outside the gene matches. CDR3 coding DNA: TGCAGCGGGCGGACTAGCGGGAGAAATGAGCAGTTCTTC. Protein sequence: CSGRTSGRNEQFF.

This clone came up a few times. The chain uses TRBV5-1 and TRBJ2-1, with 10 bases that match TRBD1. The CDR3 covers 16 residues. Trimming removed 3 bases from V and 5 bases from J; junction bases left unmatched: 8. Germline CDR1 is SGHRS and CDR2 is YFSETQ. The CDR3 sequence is CASSSGMDRGDNEQFF. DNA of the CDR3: TGCGCCAGCAGCTCGGGAATGGACAGGGGGGACAATGAGCAGTTCTTC.

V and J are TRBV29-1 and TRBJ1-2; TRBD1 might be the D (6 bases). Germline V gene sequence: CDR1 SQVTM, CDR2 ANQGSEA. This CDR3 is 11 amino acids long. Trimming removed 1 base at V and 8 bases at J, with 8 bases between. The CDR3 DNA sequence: TGCAGCGTTGAAGCTGGACAGGGCTACACCTTC. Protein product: CSVEAGQGYTF.

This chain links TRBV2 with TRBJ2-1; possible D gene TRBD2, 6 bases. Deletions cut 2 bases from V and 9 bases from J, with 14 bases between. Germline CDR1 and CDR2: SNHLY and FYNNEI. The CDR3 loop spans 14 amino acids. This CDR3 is CASSESVLEGEQFF. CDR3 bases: TGTGCCAGCAGTGAATCGGTCTTGGAGGGTGAGCAGTTCTTC.

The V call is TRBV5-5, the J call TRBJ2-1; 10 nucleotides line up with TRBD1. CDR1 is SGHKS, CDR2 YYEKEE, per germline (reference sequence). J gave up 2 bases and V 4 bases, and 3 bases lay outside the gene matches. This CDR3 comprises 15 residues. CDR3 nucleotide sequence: TGTGCCAGCAGCACGACAGGGGGCGCCTACAATGAGCAGTTCTTC. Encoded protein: CASSTTGGAYNEQFF. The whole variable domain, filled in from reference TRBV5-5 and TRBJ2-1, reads DAGVTQSPTHLIKTRGQQVTLRCSPISGHKSVSWYQQVLGQGPQFIFQYYEKEERGRGNFPDRFSARQFPNYSSELNVNALLLGDSALYLCASSTTGGAYNEQFFGPGTRLTVL.

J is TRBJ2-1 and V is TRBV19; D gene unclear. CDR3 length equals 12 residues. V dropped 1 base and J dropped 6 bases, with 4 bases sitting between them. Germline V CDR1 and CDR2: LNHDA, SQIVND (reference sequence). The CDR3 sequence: CASSIAGNEQFF. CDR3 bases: TGTGCCAGTAGTATAGCCGGCAATGAGCAGTTCTTC.

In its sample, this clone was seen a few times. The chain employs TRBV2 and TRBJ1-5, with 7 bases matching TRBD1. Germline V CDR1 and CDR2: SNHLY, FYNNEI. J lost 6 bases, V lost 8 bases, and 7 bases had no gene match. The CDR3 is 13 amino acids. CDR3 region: CASGTGVSQPQHF. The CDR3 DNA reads TGTGCCAGCGGTACAGGGGTCAGTCAGCCCCAGCATTTT.

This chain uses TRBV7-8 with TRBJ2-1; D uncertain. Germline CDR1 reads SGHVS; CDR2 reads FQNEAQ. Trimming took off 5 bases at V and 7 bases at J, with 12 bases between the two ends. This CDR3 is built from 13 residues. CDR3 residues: CASSLPGHNEQFF. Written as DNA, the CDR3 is TGTGCCAGCAGCCTACCGGGTCATAATGAGCAGTTCTTC.

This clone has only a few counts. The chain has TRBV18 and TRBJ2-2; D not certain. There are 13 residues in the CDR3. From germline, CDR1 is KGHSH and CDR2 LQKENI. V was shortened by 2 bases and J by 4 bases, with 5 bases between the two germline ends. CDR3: CASSPLSTGELFF. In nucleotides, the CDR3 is TGTGCCAGCTCACCATTGAGCACCGGGGAGCTGTTTTTT.

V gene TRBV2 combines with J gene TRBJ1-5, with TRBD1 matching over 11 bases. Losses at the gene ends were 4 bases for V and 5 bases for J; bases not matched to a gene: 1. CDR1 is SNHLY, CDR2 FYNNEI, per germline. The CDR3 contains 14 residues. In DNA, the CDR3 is TGTGCCAGCAGTGGGACAGGGGGCGATCAGCCCCAGCATTTT. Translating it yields CASSGTGGDQPQHF.

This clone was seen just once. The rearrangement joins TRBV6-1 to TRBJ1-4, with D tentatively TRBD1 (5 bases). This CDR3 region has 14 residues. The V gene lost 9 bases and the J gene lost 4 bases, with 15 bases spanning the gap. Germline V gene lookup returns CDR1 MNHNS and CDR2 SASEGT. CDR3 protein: CASASGRGNEKLFF. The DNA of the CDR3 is TGTGCCAGTGCTTCAGGGAGGGGTAATGAAAAACTGTTTTTT.

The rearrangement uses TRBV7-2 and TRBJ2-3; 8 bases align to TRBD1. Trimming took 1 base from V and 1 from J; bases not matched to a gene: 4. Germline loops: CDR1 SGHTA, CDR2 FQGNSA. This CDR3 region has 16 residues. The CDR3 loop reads CASSLVRGLGTDTQYF. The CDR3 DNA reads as TGTGCCAGCAGCTTAGTCAGGGGGCTCGGCACAGATACGCAGTATTTT.

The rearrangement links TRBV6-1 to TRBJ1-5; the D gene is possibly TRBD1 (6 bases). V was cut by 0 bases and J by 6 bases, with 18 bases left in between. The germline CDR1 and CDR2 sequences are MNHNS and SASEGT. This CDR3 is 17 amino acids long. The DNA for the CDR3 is TGTGCCAGCAGTGAAGCGCTTTACGGGACATCGCGTCAGCCCCAGCATTTT. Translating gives CASSEALYGTSRQPQHF.

The CDR3 DNA sequence: TGTGCCAGTAGTCCACTAGCGGGGGCGAACACCGGGGAGCTGTTTTTT. Translation: CASSPLAGANTGELFF. This sequence joins TRBV19 and TRBJ2-2, with 11 bases identical to TRBD2. After removal of 5 bases from V and 0 bases from J, the junction contained 2 bases not matched to a gene. The CDR3 runs 16 residues. The germline gives CDR1 LNHDA, CDR2 SQIVND (reference sequence). The variable domain in full, with the rest retrieved from reference TRBV19 and TRBJ2-2, is DGGITQSPKYLFRKEGQNVTLSCEQNLNHDAMYWYRQDPGQGLRLIYYSQIVNDFQKGDIAEGYSVSREKKESFPLTVTSAQKNPTAFYLCASSPLAGANTGELFFGEGSRLTVL.

The CDR3 loop reads CASSRDLADTSREQYF. CDR3 nucleotide sequence: TGCGCCAGCAGCCGGGATCTAGCGGACACGTCTCGCGAGCAGTACTTC. The chain links TRBV5-1 to TRBJ2-7; 7 bases line up with TRBD2. Losses at the gene ends were 4 bases for V and 6 bases for J; bases not matched to a gene: 16. Germline V CDR1 and CDR2: SGHRS, YFSETQ. The CDR3 covers 16 residues. The full variable domain, rest sourced from reference TRBV5-1 and TRBJ2-7, is KAGVTQTPRYLIKTRGQQVTLSCSPISGHRSVSWYQQTPGQGLQFLFEYFSETQRNKGNFPGRFSGRQFSNSRSEMNVSTLELGDSALYLCASSRDLADTSREQYFGPGTRLTVT.

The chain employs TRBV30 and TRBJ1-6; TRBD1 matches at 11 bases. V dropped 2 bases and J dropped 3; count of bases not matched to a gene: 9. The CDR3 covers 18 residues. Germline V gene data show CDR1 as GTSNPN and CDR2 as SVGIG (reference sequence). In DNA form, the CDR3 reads TGTGCCTGGAGTTACGGGACAGGGGGTAGAGGCTATAATTCACCCCTCCACTTT. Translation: CAWSYGTGGRGYNSPLHF.

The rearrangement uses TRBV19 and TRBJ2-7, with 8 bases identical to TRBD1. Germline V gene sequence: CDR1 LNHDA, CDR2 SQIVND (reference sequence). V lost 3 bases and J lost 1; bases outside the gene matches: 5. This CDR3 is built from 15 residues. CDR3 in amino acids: CASSIGQGASYEQYF. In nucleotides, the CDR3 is TGTGCCAGTAGTATCGGGCAGGGGGCGTCCTACGAGCAGTACTTC.

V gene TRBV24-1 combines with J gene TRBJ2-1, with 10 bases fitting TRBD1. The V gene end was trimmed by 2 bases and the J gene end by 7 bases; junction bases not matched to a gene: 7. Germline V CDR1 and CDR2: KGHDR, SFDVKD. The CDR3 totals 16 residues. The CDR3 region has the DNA TGTGCCACCAGTGATTCCCGACAGGGGGCTGCTAATGAGCAGTTCTTC. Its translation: CATSDSRQGAANEQFF.

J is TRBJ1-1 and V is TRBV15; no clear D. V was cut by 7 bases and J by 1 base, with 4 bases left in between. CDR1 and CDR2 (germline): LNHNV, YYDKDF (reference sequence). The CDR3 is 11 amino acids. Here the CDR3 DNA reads TGTGCCACCACTAGGAACACTGAAGCTTTCTTT. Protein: CATTRNTEAFF.

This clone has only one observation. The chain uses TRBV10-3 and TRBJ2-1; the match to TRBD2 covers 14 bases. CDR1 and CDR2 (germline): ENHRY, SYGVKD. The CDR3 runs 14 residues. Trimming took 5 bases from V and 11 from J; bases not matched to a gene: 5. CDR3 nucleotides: TGTGCCATCAGTCCCGGGACTAGCGGGGGCAAGCAGTTCTTC. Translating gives CAISPGTSGGKQFF.

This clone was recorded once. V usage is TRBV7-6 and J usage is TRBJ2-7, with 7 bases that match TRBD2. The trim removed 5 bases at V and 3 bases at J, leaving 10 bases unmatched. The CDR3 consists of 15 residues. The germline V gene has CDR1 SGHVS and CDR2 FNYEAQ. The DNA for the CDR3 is TGTGCCAGCAGCACCAGTAGCGGGTGGCTCTACGAGCAGTACTTC. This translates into CASSTSSGWLYEQYF. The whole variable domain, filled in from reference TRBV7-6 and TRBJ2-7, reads GAGVSQSPRYKVTKRGQDVALRCDPISGHVSLYWYRQALGQGPEFLTYFNYEAQQDKSGLPNDRFSAERPEGSISTLTIQRTEQRDSAMYRCASSTSSGWLYEQYFGPGTRLTVT.

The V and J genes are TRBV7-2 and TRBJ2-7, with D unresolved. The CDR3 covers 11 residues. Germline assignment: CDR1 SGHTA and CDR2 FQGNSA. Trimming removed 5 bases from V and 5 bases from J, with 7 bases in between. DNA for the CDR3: TGTGCCAGCAGCCTCCTAAACGAGCAGTACTTC. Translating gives CASSLLNEQYF.

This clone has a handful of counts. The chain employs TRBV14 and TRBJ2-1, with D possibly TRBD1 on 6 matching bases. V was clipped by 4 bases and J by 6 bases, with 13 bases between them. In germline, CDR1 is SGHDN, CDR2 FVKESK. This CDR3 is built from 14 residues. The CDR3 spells CASSRNLRGNEQFF. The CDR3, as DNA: TGTGCCAGCAGCCGCAATCTCAGGGGCAATGAGCAGTTCTTC.

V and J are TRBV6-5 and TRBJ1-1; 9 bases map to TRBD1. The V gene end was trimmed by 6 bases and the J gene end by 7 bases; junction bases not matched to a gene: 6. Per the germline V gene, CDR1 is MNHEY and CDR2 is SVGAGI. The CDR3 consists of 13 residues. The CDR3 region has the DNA TGTGCCAGCAGGAGACAGGGGGTAATTGAAGCTTTCTTT. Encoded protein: CASRRQGVIEAFF.

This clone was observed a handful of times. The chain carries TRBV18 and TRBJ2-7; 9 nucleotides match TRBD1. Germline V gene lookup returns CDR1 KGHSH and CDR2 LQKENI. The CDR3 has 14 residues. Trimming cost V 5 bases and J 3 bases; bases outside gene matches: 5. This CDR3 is CASSSRDRDYEQYF. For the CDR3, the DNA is TGTGCCAGCTCATCCCGGGACAGGGACTACGAGCAGTACTTC.

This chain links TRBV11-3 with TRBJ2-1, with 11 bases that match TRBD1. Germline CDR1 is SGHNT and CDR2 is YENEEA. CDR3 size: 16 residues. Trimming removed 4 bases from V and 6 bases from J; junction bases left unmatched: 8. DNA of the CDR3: TGTGCCAGCAGCTCCGCTTCCGGGACAGGGGGCAATGAGCAGTTCTTC. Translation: CASSSASGTGGNEQFF. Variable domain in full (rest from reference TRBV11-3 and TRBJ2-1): EAGVVQSPRYKIIEKKQPVAFWCNPISGHNTLYWYLQNLGQGPELLIRYENEEAVDDSQLPKDRFSAERLKGVDSTLKIQPAELGDSAVYLCASSSASGTGGNEQFFGPGTRLTVL.

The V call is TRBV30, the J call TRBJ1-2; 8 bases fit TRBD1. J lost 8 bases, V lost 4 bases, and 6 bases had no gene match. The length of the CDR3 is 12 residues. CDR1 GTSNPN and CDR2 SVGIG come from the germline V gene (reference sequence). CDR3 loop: CAWTQGAQGYTF. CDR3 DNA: TGTGCCTGGACCCAGGGGGCGCAAGGCTACACCTTC.

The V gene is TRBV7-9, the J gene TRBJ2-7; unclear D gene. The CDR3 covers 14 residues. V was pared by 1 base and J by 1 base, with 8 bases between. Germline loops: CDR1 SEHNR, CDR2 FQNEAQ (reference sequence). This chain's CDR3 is CASSLGAVSYEQYF. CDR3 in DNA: TGTGCCAGCAGCTTAGGGGCAGTATCCTACGAGCAGTACTTC. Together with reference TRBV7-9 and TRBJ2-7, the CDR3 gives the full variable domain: DTGVSQNPRHKITKRGQNVTFRCDPISEHNRLYWYRQTLGQGPEFLTYFQNEAQLEKSRLLSDRFSAERPKGSFSTLEIQRTEQGDSAMYLCASSLGAVSYEQYFGPGTRLTVT.

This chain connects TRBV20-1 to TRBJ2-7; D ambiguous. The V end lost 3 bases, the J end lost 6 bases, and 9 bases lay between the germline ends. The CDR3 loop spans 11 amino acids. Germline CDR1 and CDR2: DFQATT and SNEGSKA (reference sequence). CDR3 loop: CSASRGGEQYF. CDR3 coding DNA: TGCAGTGCTAGTCGTGGCGGCGAGCAGTACTTC.

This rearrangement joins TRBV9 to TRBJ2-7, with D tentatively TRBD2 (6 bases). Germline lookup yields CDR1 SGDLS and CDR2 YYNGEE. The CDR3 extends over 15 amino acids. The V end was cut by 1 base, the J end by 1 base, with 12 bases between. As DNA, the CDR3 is TGTGCCAGCAGCGTAAGTCGGGGAGGTTCCTACGAGCAGTACTTC. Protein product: CASSVSRGGSYEQYF.

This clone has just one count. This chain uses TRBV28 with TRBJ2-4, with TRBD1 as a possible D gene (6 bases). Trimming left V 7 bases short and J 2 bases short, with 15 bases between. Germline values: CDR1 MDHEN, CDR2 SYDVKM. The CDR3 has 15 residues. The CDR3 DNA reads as TGTGCCAGCACCAGTTCAGGGGTATCCAAAAACATTCAGTACTTC. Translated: CASTSSGVSKNIQYF.

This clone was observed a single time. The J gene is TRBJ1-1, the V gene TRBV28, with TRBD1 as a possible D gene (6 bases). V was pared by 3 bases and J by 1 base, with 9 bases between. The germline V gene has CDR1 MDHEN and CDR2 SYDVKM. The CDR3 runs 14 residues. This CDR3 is CASSFPTGNTEAFF. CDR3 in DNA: TGTGCCAGCAGTTTTCCGACAGGGAACACTGAAGCTTTCTTT.